A selection of T cell receptor beta chains follows, all from one sample in a study of shared clonotypes between healthy human individuals. The data were produced by immunoSEQ multiplex PCR, yet TCRdb's version contains in-frame clones alone and is incomplete. The sample lists 980,000 or so clones, approximately 80% seen once, with approximately 1.5% in the top ten. Source material: memory CD4+ T cells sorted from blood. These receptors originate from a man in his late teens or twenties in good health. Each CDR3 is given with its conserved first and last residue. Fields, in order: D gene, V gene, J gene, clone size, CDR3 DNA, CDR3 protein. D genes are given only for firm matches. Rows may omit the clone size; those that give it use once, few, many or a size class.

d_call: .
v_call: TRBV10-3
j_call: TRBJ2-3
clone_size: .
cdr3_nt: TGTGCCATCACAGACAGATCTAGCACAGATACGCAGTATTTT
cdr3_aa: CAITDRSSTDTQYF

d_call: .
v_call: TRBV6-1
j_call: TRBJ2-7
clone_size: .
cdr3_nt: TGTGCCAGCAGCGCGGACGGTGGAAAATACGAGCAGTACTTC
cdr3_aa: CASSADGGKYEQYF

d_call: .
v_call: TRBV28
j_call: TRBJ1-5
clone_size: few
cdr3_nt: TGTGCCAGCAGCCCAGGGTTAGATCAGCCCCAGCATTTT
cdr3_aa: CASSPGLDQPQHF

d_call: .
v_call: TRBV5-1
j_call: TRBJ2-2
clone_size: .
cdr3_nt: TGCGCCAGCAGCGTGGGGACTCACGGCACCGGGGAGCTGTTTTTT
cdr3_aa: CASSVGTHGTGELFF

d_call: .
v_call: TRBV7-2
j_call: TRBJ2-7
clone_size: few
cdr3_nt: TGTGCCAGCAGCACTTATCGGTCGGACGAGCAGTACTTC
cdr3_aa: CASSTYRSDEQYF

d_call: .
v_call: TRBV30
j_call: TRBJ2-1
clone_size: .
cdr3_nt: TGTGCCTGGAGTCGTCCGGGACCCTACAATGAGCAGTTCTTC
cdr3_aa: CAWSRPGPYNEQFF

d_call: .
v_call: TRBV28
j_call: TRBJ1-5
clone_size: once
cdr3_nt: TGTGCCAGCAGCGTGGTTAGGTCCCAGCATTTT
cdr3_aa: CASSVVRSQHF

d_call: .
v_call: TRBV18
j_call: TRBJ1-1
clone_size: .
cdr3_nt: TGTGCCAGCTGGGCCACCCGGGGCACTGAAGCTTTCTTT
cdr3_aa: CASWATRGTEAFF

d_call: .
v_call: TRBV6-1
j_call: TRBJ2-1
clone_size: .
cdr3_nt: TGTGCCAGCAGTGAAAAAAGAGGAGGGAATGAGCAGTTCTTC
cdr3_aa: CASSEKRGGNEQFF

d_call: TRBD1
v_call: TRBV5-6
j_call: TRBJ1-4
clone_size: .
cdr3_nt: TGTGCCAGCAGCTTCAGACAGGGGGCGACTAATGAAAAACTGTTTTTT
cdr3_aa: CASSFRQGATNEKLFF

d_call: .
v_call: TRBV11-3
j_call: TRBJ2-2
clone_size: .
cdr3_nt: TGTGCCAGCAGCTTAGGGCTTACCTCGAACACCGGGGAGCTGTTTTTT
cdr3_aa: CASSLGLTSNTGELFF

d_call: .
v_call: TRBV7-2
j_call: TRBJ2-5
clone_size: .
cdr3_nt: TGTGCCAGCAGCTTTGCCTTCGTCGGGGCCCGAGAGACCCAGTACTTC
cdr3_aa: CASSFAFVGARETQYF

d_call: TRBD1
v_call: TRBV5-1
j_call: TRBJ1-1
clone_size: .
cdr3_nt: TGCGCCAGCAGCCCGACAGGGGGTGGCACTGAAGCTTTCTTT
cdr3_aa: CASSPTGGGTEAFF